This T cell receptor beta chain was identified during a study of radiation and T cells in renal cell carcinoma. Study-wide findings and caveats: Pretreatment tumor biopsies were lacking, so baseline clonotypes are unknown. Top tumor clonotypes rose in blood 2 weeks post-radiation, then contracted.

About this clone itself: Antigen unknown.

Libraries were prepared by immunoSEQ multiplex PCR; TCRdb keeps only in-frame clonotypes and omits some of them. Here the sample spans some 100,000 clones, around 84% being singletons. The germline V gene has CDR1 LNHDA and CDR2 SQIVND (reference sequence). The V end lost 3 bases, the J end lost 12 bases, and 17 bases lay between the germline ends. The CDR3 length is 13 residues. Time point indicated: blood 4 weeks post-SBRT, at nephrectomy. Treatment noted: 15 Gy SBRT to primary tumor, nephrectomy 4 weeks later. Nephrectomy followed 15 Gy stereotactic body radiation by 4 weeks. Clear cell pathology was present in this patient's renal cell carcinoma.

The chain joins TRBV19 to TRBJ1-1; D might be TRBD1 (5 bases). The specimen comprised blood, sampled from a patient whose treatment included radiotherapy and nephrectomy. This clonotype was obtained from a man aged 60 to 75 with renal cell carcinoma. The CDR3 spells CASSMQGRTSTFF. For the CDR3, the DNA is TGTGCCAGTAGTATGCAAGGGAGGACATCGACTTTCTTT.